Sequencing of this T cell receptor beta chain was carried out in a study of identical twins' blood T cells (dated by TCRdb to the early 2010s). At the level of the whole study: Around 50 million Illumina reads were obtained across some twelve libraries, comprising six alpha-chain and six beta-chain libraries. Using next-generation sequencing, the study compared the TCR alpha and beta chain repertoires of three pairs of monozygous twins to assess how genetics influences repertoire formation.

Libraries came from 5' RACE. Sequencer: Illumina Genome Analyzer IIx. The RNA-based TCR cDNA libraries were made using a previously described protocol that was modified in several ways. To prevent cross-contamination, sample-specific barcodes were introduced on both ends of each TCR cDNA library during cDNA synthesis and amplification. From the authors' description of their analysis: Between about 95,000 and nearly 500,000 clonotypes were identified per individual, with roughly 2 to 4 million CDR3-containing reads per library. After reads with improper barcode index combinations were thrown out, a cloneset for each library was built using the MiTCR software. While assembling CDR3 clonotypes, MiTCR filtered or rescued low-quality reads and corrected PCR and sequencing errors. Artificial out-of-frame clonotypes were mapped to in-frame sequences, with one indel allowed in the CDR3, and then removed. Similarity in V and J gene usage between donors was calculated as the Jensen-Shannon divergence divided by the mean entropy. TCRdb itself trimmed the public reads at Q25 with fastp, ran MiXCR and retained productive beta chains. All rows with the same CDR3 protein become a single entry with the most common DNA and genes. Here the V and J calls rest on TCRdb's processing, not on the authors' analysis. The sample includes a few hundred thousand distinct CDR3 sequences, with about 28% observed a single time. Approximately 6.6% of the sample rests with the top ten.

The CDR3 covers 12 residues, taking in both the cysteine and the phenylalanine. Only the CDR3 portion is preserved as DNA: 36 bases, with reading frame beginning at the first base. CDR1 and CDR2 (SEHNR, FQNEAQ) derive from the germline V gene (reference sequence). As to this clonotype: Its cognate antigen has yet to be identified. At one of its ends the junction is not consistent with the germline gene, which may arise from a read error.

Donors were six healthy women forming three monozygous twin pairs. All three twin pairs had been reared together and were thought likely to have met the same infectious agents and vaccines. TCR cDNA libraries were prepared from RNA that was isolated from peripheral blood mononuclear cells. The investigation overall reported the following: V gene usage was reported to be markedly more similar within twin pairs than between unrelated donors, even among non-selected out-of-frame TCRbeta clonotypes. Looking at the most abundant TCRbeta clonotypes, every donor had more CDR3 sequences in common with her twin than with unrelated donors. How many CDR3 clonotypes two donors shared depended mainly on the product of their cloneset sizes, and the twins did not clearly stray from this trend. Because the twins were reared together, environmental influences could not be excluded as an explanation for twin similarity. Independent studies were stated to be required to validate the proposed role of the TCRalpha J segment in MHC recognition during thymic selection.

The chain uses TRBV7-9 and TRBJ2-1; TRBD2 is possibly the D segment (6 matching bases). Material: PBMCs. The clonotype originates from a woman between 18 and 49 years old in good health. The nucleotide sequence is given as TGTGCCAGCAGTTTAGCAAGCGGAGGGTTGTTCTTC. Translated, it gives CASSLASGGLFF.